The entry below describes one T cell receptor beta chain. The antigen remains unidentified. The data originate from a study of CXCR3-negative and CXCR3-positive naive CD8 T cells. Overall study: With about 1.5 +/- 0.3 million reads per library, the TRB reads numbered about 150 million in total. Whole-study findings and limits: Both of the naive subsets showed about the same high diversity, but memory CD8+ cells had much less. The study found that naive CXCR3-negative and CXCR3-positive cells shared TRBV-TRBJ usage, while memory cells differed. Naive cells with CXCR3 showed TRB CDR3s that were more hydrophobic than those in CXCR3-negative naive cells.

Libraries were UMI-labeled 5' RACE TRB cDNA. TCRdb reworked the 5' RACE reads into one entry per CDR3 protein, no DNA. Here the sample table reports under 150,000 distinct CDR3 sequences. The CDR3 totals 15 residues. Germline CDR1 reads SEHNR; CDR2 reads FQNEAQ (reference sequence). Cells that were CD45RO-CCR7+CD27+CD95- constituted naive CD8+ T cells. The clonotype comes from a human donor in good health. Some clones in this sample may be carry-over from other donors' samples. The rearrangement links TRBV7-9 to TRBJ2-1. Sequenced input: naive CXCR3+ CD8+ T cells from blood. Regarding subset: CD45RO-CCR7+CD27+CD95- naive CD8+ T cells expressing CXCR3 (TNR3+). CDR3: CASSPVGSSYNEQFF.